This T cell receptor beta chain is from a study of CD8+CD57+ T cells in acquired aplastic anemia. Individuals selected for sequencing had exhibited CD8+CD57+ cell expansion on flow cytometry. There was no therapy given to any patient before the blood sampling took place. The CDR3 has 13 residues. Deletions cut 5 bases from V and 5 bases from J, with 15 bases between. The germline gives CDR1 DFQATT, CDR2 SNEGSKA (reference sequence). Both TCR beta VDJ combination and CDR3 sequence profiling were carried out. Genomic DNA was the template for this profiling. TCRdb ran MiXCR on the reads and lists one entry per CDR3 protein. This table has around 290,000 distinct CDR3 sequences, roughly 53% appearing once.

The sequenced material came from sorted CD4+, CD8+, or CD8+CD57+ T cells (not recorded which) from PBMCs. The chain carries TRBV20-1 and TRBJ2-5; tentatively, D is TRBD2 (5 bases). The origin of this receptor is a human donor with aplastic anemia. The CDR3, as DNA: TGCAGTGCTTCCAAACTAGGACCGGAGACCCAGTACTTC. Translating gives CSASKLGPETQYF.